This T cell receptor (beta chain) was captured by sequencing in a study of beta chain features in type 1 diabetes. The whole isolated RNA underwent reverse transcription, so sequencing captured expressed TCRB transcripts. Sequenced by immunoSEQ multiplex PCR; TCRdb stores in-frame clones only, minus some. The sample lists roughly 500,000 clones; approximately 28% were seen once. CD45RO/CCR7/CD25/CD127/CD95/CD27 sorting isolated CD4+ naive, central memory, regulatory and stem cell-like memory cells. On this clone: Antigen unknown.

Germline-derived CDR1 and CDR2 are MDHEN and SYDVKM. This CDR3 contains 14 residues. V lost 6 bases to trimming and J lost 1 base, with 12 bases between them. Findings and limits, study-wide: In every one of the four CD4+ subsets, TCRB CDR3s were moderately but significantly shorter in Type 1 diabetes patients.

Input material: naive CD4+ T cells from blood. The clonotype originates from a man between 18 and 29 years old in good health. The rearrangement links TRBV28 to TRBJ2-5, with D maybe TRBD2 (7 bases). CDR3: CASRIGGPQETQYF. CDR3 in DNA: TGTGCCAGCAGGATCGGGGGGCCCCAAGAGACCCAGTACTTC.